This record covers a single T cell receptor beta chain. This sample was included in a study of T cell responses to AZD1222 COVID-19 vaccine. Measured with immunoSEQ multiplex PCR; TCRdb has only the in-frame clones, and not every one. This sample has 110,000 to 150,000 clones, with 93% found just once. Germline values: CDR1 SGDLS, CDR2 YYNGEE. This CDR3 contains 15 residues. V was clipped by 4 bases and J by 3 bases, with 14 bases between them. V is TRBV9 and J is TRBJ2-1; D is perhaps TRBD1 (6 bases). The material was peripheral blood, obtained on day 0 of AZD1222 vaccination. This TCR derives from an adult in good health. CDR3 loop: CASSPTGYYYNEQFF. The CDR3 coding sequence is TGTGCCAGCAGCCCCACAGGGTATTACTACAATGAGCAGTTCTTC.